Below, 15 T cell receptor beta chains from the same sample are listed, as sequenced in a study of blood T cell repertoires in COVID-19. TCRdb's table, derived via immunoSEQ multiplex PCR, lists solely in-frame clones and lacks some. Among fewer than 200,000 clones, less than 90% were seen once, and the ten largest hold 3.5% to 5%. Sample: PBMCs or T cells enriched from blood (not recorded which). These receptors came from a woman between 45 and 65 years old who had recovered from COVID-19.

The chain combines TRBV11-2 with TRBJ2-5; 12 bases line up with TRBD2. J gave up 2 bases and V 2 bases, and 6 bases lay outside the gene matches. This CDR3 comprises 17 residues. The germline gives CDR1 SGHAT, CDR2 FQNNGV. The CDR3 DNA sequence: TGTGCCAGCAGCTTACTAGCGGGGGGGCCTACTCAAGAGACCCAGTACTTC. Translation: CASSLLAGGPTQETQYF.

This clone was observed a few times. The chain recombines TRBV11-2 with TRBJ1-4, with TRBD1 matching 7 bases. Germline CDR1 SGHAT, CDR2 FQNNGV. V trimming: 4 bases; J trimming: 8 bases; junction bases outside the gene matches: 13. This CDR3 is 16 amino acids long. CDR3 in DNA: TGTGCCAGCAGCTCAACTTTCCGGGACAGTTGGGAAAAACTGTTTTTT. Its translation: CASSSTFRDSWEKLFF. Using reference TRBV11-2 and TRBJ1-4 for the parts outside the CDR3, the full variable domain is EAGVAQSPRYKIIEKRQSVAFWCNPISGHATLYWYQQILGQGPKLLIQFQNNGVVDDSQLPKDRFSAERLKGVDSTLKIQPAKLEDSAVYLCASSSTFRDSWEKLFFGSGTQLSVL.

This rearrangement joins TRBV27 to TRBJ1-4; no clear D. The V gene's germline CDR1 is MNHEY and CDR2 SMNVEV (reference sequence). Trimming shortened V by 7 bases and J by 4 bases, and 10 bases separated the two germline ends. This CDR3 is built from 13 residues. The CDR3, as DNA: TGTGCCAGCACTGGAGGCCATAATGAAAAACTGTTTTTT. Its translation: CASTGGHNEKLFF.

This chain connects TRBV27 to TRBJ2-1; the D gene is possibly TRBD1 (5 bases). CDR1 is MNHEY and CDR2 is SMNVEV in the germline V gene (reference sequence). The CDR3 runs to 15 residues. Trimming left V 4 bases short and J 7 bases short, with 17 bases between. The CDR3 here is CASSYPEAGKNEQFF. CDR3 in DNA: TGTGCCAGCAGTTACCCCGAGGCAGGGAAGAATGAGCAGTTCTTC.

This clone was seen repeatedly, ten times or more. The V gene is TRBV2, the J gene TRBJ1-6, with TRBD1 matching 8 bases. Germline V gene sequence: CDR1 SNHLY, CDR2 FYNNEI. Trimming cost V 6 bases and J 7 bases; bases outside gene matches: 2. The CDR3 loop spans 13 amino acids. CDR3 nucleotides: TGTGCCAGCAGACAGGGGGAAAATTCACCCCTCCACTTT. Its translation is CASRQGENSPLHF. The full variable domain, rest sourced from reference TRBV2 and TRBJ1-6, is EPEVTQTPSHQVTQMGQEVILRCVPISNHLYFYWYRQILGQKVEFLVSFYNNEISEKSEIFDDQFSVERPDGSNFTLKIRSTKLEDSAMYFCASRQGENSPLHFGNGTRLTVT.

Here the CDR3 reads CASSPLDGGGYTF. The CDR3 coding sequence is TGTGCCAGCTCACCATTGGACGGAGGGGGCTACACCTTC. V is TRBV18 and J is TRBJ1-2; unclear D gene. The V and J ends lost 2 bases and 8 bases respectively, with 12 bases between them. This CDR3 region has 13 residues. The germline V gene has CDR1 KGHSH and CDR2 LQKENI.

CDR3 DNA sequence: TGTGCCAGCAGCTTAGGTGTTGGGTCCCGGGGTGAGCAGTTCTTC. It yields the protein CASSLGVGSRGEQFF. This chain joins TRBV7-9 and TRBJ2-1; a possible D gene is TRBD2 (5 bases). The CDR3 extends over 15 amino acids. Trimming pared 1 base from V and 9 bases from J, leaving 16 bases between. Germline values: CDR1 SEHNR, CDR2 FQNEAQ (reference sequence).

The chain couples TRBV7-9 to TRBJ2-2, with TRBD1 identical over 10 bases. The germline V gene encodes CDR1 SEHNR and CDR2 FQNEAQ (reference sequence). Trimming at V came to 5 bases and at J to 4 bases, leaving 4 bases not matched to a gene. The CDR3 spans 15 residues. As DNA, the CDR3 is TGTGCCAGCAGCCTCCGGACAGGGGGCACCGGGGAGCTGTTTTTT. Translation gives CASSLRTGGTGELFF.

The gene calls are TRBV28 and TRBJ2-7; 9 bases match TRBD1. CDR1 is MDHEN and CDR2 is SYDVKM in the germline V gene. The V gene end was trimmed by 6 bases and the J gene end by 6 bases; junction bases not matched to a gene: 27. CDR3 size: 20 residues. The CDR3 spells CASSSLSWDSGTGIPFEQYV. The CDR3 nucleotides are TGTGCCAGCAGCAGTTTGAGTTGGGACTCCGGGACAGGGATTCCCTTCGAGCAGTACGTC.

The chain combines TRBV6-5 with TRBJ2-5; D is possibly TRBD2 (6 bases). This CDR3 is 14 amino acids long. Germline loops: CDR1 MNHEY, CDR2 SVGAGI. V lost 2 bases to trimming and J lost 5 bases, with 12 bases between them. CDR3 nucleotide sequence: TGTGCCAGCAGTTACCAACTAGCTGGGGAGACCCAGTACTTC. It specifies CASSYQLAGETQYF.

This chain links TRBV21-1 with TRBJ1-2. TRBV21-1 is given as a pseudogene. The CDR3 loop spans 17 amino acids. The CDR3 coding sequence is TGTGCCAGCAGCGTACCACCAGCGGCAGCCAAAAAAAGCGGCTACACCTTC. It translates to CASSVPPAAAKKSGYTF.

A few counts support this clone. CDR3 nucleotides: TGTGCCAGCAGCCTGACAGGGGTCGTGTCCGGGGAGCTGTTTTTT. It codes for CASSLTGVVSGELFF. This chain connects TRBV14 to TRBJ2-2, with TRBD1 matching 8 bases. Germline V gene sequence: CDR1 SGHDN, CDR2 FVKESK. J was trimmed by 6 bases and V by 4 bases; bases with no gene match: 7. The CDR3 runs 15 residues.

The V and J genes are TRBV5-1 and TRBJ2-2, with D uncertain. Germline V gene sequence: CDR1 SGHRS, CDR2 YFSETQ. There are 17 residues in the CDR3. Trimming took 3 bases from V and 0 from J, leaving 15 bases between them. The CDR3 region has the DNA TGCGCCAGCAGCTCCGCCGCCGTAGCTCCGAACACCGGGGAGCTGTTTTTT. It yields the protein CASSSAAVAPNTGELFF.

The chain employs TRBV7-9 and TRBJ2-7; 9 nucleotides agree with TRBD1. The germline V gene has CDR1 SEHNR and CDR2 FQNEAQ (reference sequence). V dropped 5 bases and J dropped 7; count of bases not matched to a gene: 9. The CDR3 is 14 amino acids. The CDR3 loop is CASSARDRDFEQYV. The CDR3 bases are TGTGCCAGCAGCGCCCGGGACAGGGATTTTGAGCAGTACGTC.

This chain uses TRBV9 with TRBJ2-2, with D possibly TRBD1 on 5 matching bases. CDR3 length: 16 amino acids. Germline V CDR1 and CDR2: SGDLS, YYNGEE. Trimming removed 0 bases at V and 4 bases at J, with 13 bases between. The CDR3 DNA sequence: TGTGCCAGCAGCGTAGCGGGCAGGGCCATCACCGGGGAGCTGTTTTTT. This translates into CASSVAGRAITGELFF.